Reported below is one T cell receptor (beta chain). This may be a read error: a much more frequent sequence differs by one nucleotide. The TCRbeta library incorporated unique molecular identifiers. TCRdb processed the PCR reads anew with MiXCR; each CDR3 protein has one entry. The sample contains a few hundred thousand distinct CDR3 sequences, 11% of which appear only once. Germline V CDR1 and CDR2: SGHTA, FQGNSA. The CDR3 is 15 residues long. The sample belongs to a study of T-cell reconstitution after alpha-beta-depleted transplantation in children. The receptor was derived from a male patient aged 2-9 years who had a stem cell transplant for chronic granulomatous disease, so the T cells may come from the graft donor. The gene calls are TRBV7-2 and TRBJ1-1; D call uncertain. The material sequenced was peripheral blood, taken 180 days after TCRalphabeta/CD19-depleted stem cell transplant. The CDR3 is CVSSTDSYPNTEAFF. The CDR3 DNA is TGTGTCAGCAGCACGGACTCTTACCCAAACACTGAAGCTTTCTTT.